These 11 T cell receptor beta chains came from one sample sequenced in a study of T cells in Graves' hyperthyroidism and ophthalmopathy. Amplified TCR beta CDR3 regions came from RNA transcripts. Carried out on the TCR CDR3, a first-round RT-PCR used the HTBI primer set. TCRdb analysed the multiplex PCR reads with MiXCR anew, one entry per CDR3 protein. The profile shows about 360,000 distinct CDR3 sequences, roughly 14% of them singletons. Sequencing was carried out using blood. Receptor source: a man in his thirties or forties with Graves' hyperthyroidism that later progressed to Graves' ophthalmopathy.

This clonotype was recorded a few times. V and J are TRBV20-1 and TRBJ1-5, with 9 bases matching TRBD1. The CDR3 consists of 14 residues. Germline V gene data show CDR1 as DFQATT and CDR2 as SNEGSKA (reference sequence). V dropped 7 bases and J dropped 6; count of bases not matched to a gene: 10. CDR3 sequence reads: CSGIPGQGFQPQHF. CDR3 in DNA: TGCAGTGGAATTCCGGGACAGGGTTTTCAGCCCCAGCATTTT.

This clonotype has a single count. The V and J genes are TRBV20-1 and TRBJ1-2, with TRBD1 matching over 11 bases. The CDR3 covers 15 residues. Germline V CDR1 and CDR2: DFQATT, SNEGSKA (reference sequence). The J segment lost 7 bases and the V segment lost 0 bases, leaving 7 bases of the junction unmatched. CDR3 amino acids: CSARDPRTGGAGYTF. CDR3 nucleotides: TGCAGTGCTAGAGATCCAAGGACAGGGGGCGCTGGCTACACCTTC.

The chain uses TRBV6-1 and TRBJ1-1, with TRBD1 matching 7 bases. V lost 6 bases to trimming and J lost 5 bases; unmatched junction nucleotides: 6. The CDR3 loop spans 13 amino acids. Germline V gene lookup returns CDR1 MNHNS and CDR2 SASEGT. CDR3 loop: CASRTGDRTEAFF. In DNA form, the CDR3 reads TGTGCCAGCAGAACAGGGGATCGGACTGAAGCTTTCTTT.

This clonotype was found a few times. J is TRBJ1-5 and V is TRBV30; D unresolved. The V and J ends lost 1 base and 6 bases respectively, with 7 bases between them. Germline V gene data show CDR1 as GTSNPN and CDR2 as SVGIG (reference sequence). CDR3 length: 12 amino acids. The CDR3 sequence: CAWSGGSQPQHF. The CDR3 DNA reads as TGTGCCTGGAGTGGAGGGAGTCAGCCCCAGCATTTT.

This clonotype has a count of ten or more. This chain uses TRBV6-1 with TRBJ1-5, with D tentatively TRBD1 (5 bases). Trimming cost V 5 bases and J 2 bases, with 16 bases left between them. There are 16 residues in the CDR3. Germline V gene lookup returns CDR1 MNHNS and CDR2 SASEGT. Here the CDR3 reads CASSSGGSRGNQPQHF. CDR3 nucleotide sequence: TGTGCCAGCAGTTCCGGGGGGAGCCGTGGCAATCAGCCCCAGCATTTT.

This chain links TRBV27 with TRBJ1-2; 7 bases fit TRBD1. This CDR3 has 13 amino acids. CDR1 is MNHEY and CDR2 is SMNVEV in the germline V gene (reference sequence). Trimming cost V 6 bases and J 5 bases; bases outside gene matches: 6. CDR3 nucleotides: TGTGCCAGCAGACAGGGGACCCTGTATGGCTACACCTTC. Protein sequence: CASRQGTLYGYTF.

This clonotype was detected many times. This sequence joins TRBV30 and TRBJ2-1; a weak D match, TRBD2 (7 bases). The length of the CDR3 is 13 residues. Germline values: CDR1 GTSNPN, CDR2 SVGIG (reference sequence). V lost 2 bases and J lost 9, with 14 bases in between. Here the CDR3 reads CAWSRGGASEQFF. In nucleotides, the CDR3 is TGTGCCTGGAGTAGGGGGGGGGCATCTGAGCAGTTCTTC.

The chain uses TRBV12-3 or TRBV12-4 and TRBJ2-5, with D tentatively TRBD1 (5 bases). The CDR3 consists of 13 residues. V was pared by 10 bases and J by 2 bases, with 14 bases between. CDR3 sequence reads: CATGRAGQETQYF. The CDR3 DNA sequence: TGTGCCACAGGACGGGCAGGGCAAGAGACCCAGTACTTC.

The gene calls are TRBV6-6 and TRBJ2-2; 9 bases line up with TRBD2. The CDR3 contains 15 residues. V shed 1 base, J shed 6 bases, and the junction held 3 bases outside the gene matches. CDR1 and CDR2 (germline): MNHNY, SVGAGI (reference sequence). The CDR3 DNA sequence: TGTGCCAGCAGTTACTGGCGGGGGGGCGCCGGGGAGCTGTTTTTT. Translating gives CASSYWRGGAGELFF.

The table lists this clonotype with a few counts. The chain uses TRBV15 and TRBJ1-2, with 9 bases that match TRBD1. The CDR3 is made up of 16 amino acids. V was pared by 3 bases and J by 3 bases, with 8 bases of the junction left unmatched. Germline loops: CDR1 LNHNV, CDR2 YYDKDF (reference sequence). This chain's CDR3 is CATSREPGTGYYGYTF. The CDR3 DNA follows: TGTGCCACCAGCAGGGAGCCCGGGACAGGGTACTATGGCTACACCTTC.

The chain is built from TRBV3-1 and TRBJ2-2, with 16 bases matching TRBD2. Per the germline V gene, CDR1 is LGHDT and CDR2 is YNNKEL (reference sequence). The CDR3 extends over 17 amino acids. Trimming took 5 bases from V and 5 from J; bases not matched to a gene: 5. Written as DNA, the CDR3 is TGTGCCAGCAGCTCGGGACTAGCGGGGGGGCCGACCGGGGAGCTGTTTTTT. It specifies CASSSGLAGGPTGELFF.